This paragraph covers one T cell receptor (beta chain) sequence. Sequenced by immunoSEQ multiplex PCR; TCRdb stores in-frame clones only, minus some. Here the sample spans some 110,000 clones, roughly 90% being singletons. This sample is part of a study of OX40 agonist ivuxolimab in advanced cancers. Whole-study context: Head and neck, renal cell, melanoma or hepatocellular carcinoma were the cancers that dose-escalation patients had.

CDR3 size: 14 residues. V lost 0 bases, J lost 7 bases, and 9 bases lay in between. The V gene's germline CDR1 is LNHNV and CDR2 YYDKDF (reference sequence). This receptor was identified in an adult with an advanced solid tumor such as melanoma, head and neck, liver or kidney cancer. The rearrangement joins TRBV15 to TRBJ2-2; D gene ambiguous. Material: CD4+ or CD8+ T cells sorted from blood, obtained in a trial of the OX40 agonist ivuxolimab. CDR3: CATSRDSTGGELFF. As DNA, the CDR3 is TGTGCCACCAGCAGAGATTCAACGGGCGGGGAGCTGTTTTTT. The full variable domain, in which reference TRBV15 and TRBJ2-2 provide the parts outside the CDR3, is DAMVIQNPRYQVTQFGKPVTLSCSQTLNHNVMYWYQQKSSQAPKLLFHYYDKDFNNEADTPDNFQSRRPNTSFCFLDIRSPGLGDTAMYLCATSRDSTGGELFFGEGSRLTVL.